The 30 T cell receptor beta chains given below trace back to one sample, sequenced in a study of shared clonotypes between healthy human individuals. Repertoires were generated with immunoSEQ multiplex PCR, while TCRdb's copy carries only in-frame clones and drops some. The table lists about 2.4 million clones, over 85% of them singletons. Material: naive CD4+ T cells sorted from blood. Subset described: CD45RA+ positively selected. The receptors were gathered from a man between 18 and 35 years old in good health.

The V and J genes are TRBV6-5 and TRBJ1-3; 10 positions match TRBD1. The CDR3 contains 15 residues. Looked up from germline, CDR1 is MNHEY and CDR2 is SVGAGI. V lost 6 bases to trimming and J lost 2 bases; unmatched junction nucleotides: 4. CDR3 bases: TGTGCCAGCAGGTCGGGACAGGGGACTGGAAACACCATATATTTT. It codes for CASRSGQGTGNTIYF.

This sequence joins TRBV10-2 and TRBJ1-6; 9 bases are a match to TRBD1. CDR1 is WSHSY, CDR2 SAAADI, per germline. The V segment lost 7 bases and the J segment 6 bases; nucleotides outside the gene matches: 10. The CDR3 spans 16 residues. Written as DNA, the CDR3 is TGCGCCAGCACCCCTATCTGGGGACAGGGTAATTCACCCCTCCACTTT. Translating it yields CASTPIWGQGNSPLHF.

This clone was seen once. At the DNA level, this CDR3 is encoded by other sequences in the same sample as well. The chain employs TRBV18 and TRBJ1-5; TRBD1 agrees at 9 bases. V lost 0 bases, J lost 3 bases, and 3 bases stayed unmatched. Germline V gene data show CDR1 as KGHSH and CDR2 as LQKENI. CDR3 length equals 16 residues. For the CDR3, the DNA is TGTGCCAGCTCACCACCCGGGACAGGGACCAATCAGCCCCAGCATTTT. Translation gives CASSPPGTGTNQPQHF.

V and J are TRBV5-4 and TRBJ2-2; D is unclear. Germline V CDR1 and CDR2: SGHNT, YYREEE (reference sequence). Between the trimmed V and J ends, which lost 2 bases and 6 bases, there was a span of 2 bases. This CDR3 region has 11 residues. The CDR3 is CASSFAGELFF. In DNA, the CDR3 is TGTGCCAGCAGCTTTGCCGGGGAGCTGTTTTTT.

V is TRBV11-2 and J is TRBJ2-2; 9 bases align to TRBD2. V shed 5 bases, J shed 0 bases, and the junction held 4 bases outside the gene matches. From germline, CDR1 is SGHAT and CDR2 FQNNGV. The CDR3 loop spans 16 amino acids. CDR3 sequence reads: CASSGSSGANTGELFF. The CDR3 nucleotides are TGTGCCAGCAGCGGATCTAGCGGGGCGAACACCGGGGAGCTGTTTTTT.

The chain carries TRBV5-4 and TRBJ2-1, with D perhaps matching TRBD1 (6 bases). Germline CDR1 reads SGHNT; CDR2 reads YYREEE (reference sequence). This CDR3 spans 13 amino acids. Between the trimmed V and J ends, which lost 2 bases and 15 bases, there was a span of 18 bases. The DNA of the CDR3 is TGTGCCAGCAGCTTCAACGAACAGGGAAGTTTGTTCTTC. Translated, it gives CASSFNEQGSLFF.

The chain's CDR3 is CASSPPGTFSGNTIYF. The CDR3, as DNA: TGTGCCAGCTCACCACCTGGGACGTTCTCTGGAAACACCATATATTTT. The rearrangement links TRBV18 to TRBJ1-3; D perhaps matches TRBD1 (5 bases). The length of the CDR3 is 16 residues. Trimming took 0 bases from V and 0 from J, leaving 9 bases between them. From germline, CDR1 is KGHSH and CDR2 LQKENI. Looking up the rest from reference TRBV18 and TRBJ1-3 gives the full variable domain: NAGVMQNPRHLVRRRGQEARLRCSPMKGHSHVYWYRQLPEEGLKFMVYLQKENIIDESGMPKERFSAEFPKEGPSILRIQQVVRGDSAAYFCASSPPGTFSGNTIYFGEGSWLTVV.

Comment on this clone: The sample contains more than one DNA sequence encoding this CDR3. The chain carries TRBV5-4 and TRBJ2-3; 8 bases agree with TRBD2. J was trimmed by 1 base and V by 2 bases; bases with no gene match: 9. Germline loops: CDR1 SGHNT, CDR2 YYREEE (reference sequence). The CDR3 has 17 residues. The CDR3 is CASSFGTGGSRTDTQYF. The CDR3 DNA reads as TGTGCCAGCAGCTTTGGCACGGGAGGGTCCCGCACAGATACGCAGTATTTT.

Note on this clone: Other DNA sequences in the same sample also yield this CDR3. The gene calls are TRBV5-4 and TRBJ1-5; no reliable D call. CDR1 and CDR2 (germline): SGHNT, YYREEE (reference sequence). The V gene lost 0 bases and the J gene lost 9 bases, with 10 bases spanning the gap. The CDR3 is made up of 13 amino acids. CDR3 sequence: CASSLDPIGPQHF. As DNA, the CDR3 is TGTGCCAGCAGCTTGGACCCCATAGGGCCCCAGCATTTT.

This rearrangement joins TRBV28 to TRBJ2-7; no reliable D call. The V gene's germline CDR1 is MDHEN and CDR2 SYDVKM. The CDR3 has 12 amino acids. The V end was cut by 2 bases, the J end by 5 bases, with 7 bases between. In DNA form, the CDR3 reads TGTGCCAGCAGTTTACGTCGGAACGAGCAGTACTTC. It is translated as CASSLRRNEQYF.

This clone was detected once. V usage is TRBV6-1 and J usage is TRBJ2-6; D unclear. The CDR3 loop spans 13 amino acids. Germline values: CDR1 MNHNS, CDR2 SASEGT. Trimming removed 3 bases from V and 2 bases from J, with 2 bases in between. The CDR3 reads CASSEPGANVLTF. Here the CDR3 DNA reads TGTGCCAGCAGTGAGCCTGGGGCCAACGTCCTGACTTTC.

The rearrangement links TRBV5-4 to TRBJ1-6; the match to TRBD1 covers 9 bases. Losses at the gene ends were 4 bases for V and 7 bases for J; bases not matched to a gene: 6. Germline V lookup: CDR1 SGHNT, CDR2 YYREEE (reference sequence). The CDR3 has 15 amino acids. The CDR3 DNA is TGTGCCAGCAGCCGGGACAGGGAAAAAAATTCACCCCTCCACTTT. Translation gives CASSRDREKNSPLHF.

There are a few counts of this clone. This chain joins TRBV6-5 and TRBJ1-2; D uncertain. The CDR3 consists of 13 residues. The germline gives CDR1 MNHEY, CDR2 SVGAGI. The ends were cut back, 4 bases at V and 4 bases at J, with 10 bases in the middle. This CDR3 reads CASSSPWIYGYTF. The CDR3 DNA reads as TGTGCCAGCAGTTCGCCCTGGATCTATGGCTACACCTTC.

The chain employs TRBV18 and TRBJ2-3; D unresolved. CDR1 is KGHSH, CDR2 LQKENI, per germline. Trimming pared 3 bases from V and 0 bases from J, leaving 10 bases between. CDR3 length: 15 amino acids. The CDR3 spells CASSPTQLSTDTQYF. The CDR3 nucleotides read TGTGCCAGCTCACCGACGCAGCTCAGCACAGATACGCAGTATTTT.

The rearrangement links TRBV15 to TRBJ1-4; TRBD1 aligns across 9 bases. The CDR3 spans 13 residues. V lost 0 bases to trimming and J lost 16 bases; unmatched junction nucleotides: 6. Germline V gene lookup returns CDR1 LNHNV and CDR2 YYDKDF (reference sequence). CDR3 in DNA: TGTGCCACCAGCAGAGATCTGGGGACAGGGTCGTTTTTT. Protein: CATSRDLGTGSFF.

The genes are TRBV19 and TRBJ2-1, with 7 bases that match TRBD2. CDR3 length: 16 amino acids. Germline assignment: CDR1 LNHDA and CDR2 SQIVND (reference sequence). The trim removed 5 bases at V and 2 bases at J, leaving 9 bases unmatched. The CDR3 protein is CASSRSGGAAYNEQFF. The CDR3 bases are TGTGCCAGTAGTCGCTCGGGGGGAGCGGCCTACAATGAGCAGTTCTTC. The variable domain in full, with the rest retrieved from reference TRBV19 and TRBJ2-1, is DGGITQSPKYLFRKEGQNVTLSCEQNLNHDAMYWYRQDPGQGLRLIYYSQIVNDFQKGDIAEGYSVSREKKESFPLTVTSAQKNPTAFYLCASSRSGGAAYNEQFFGPGTRLTVL.

The chain couples TRBV5-6 to TRBJ2-3; 9 bases are a match to TRBD1. This CDR3 has 13 residues. Germline CDR1 is SGHDT and CDR2 is YYEEEE. Trimming removed 3 bases from V and 4 bases from J; junction bases left unmatched: 0. CDR3 DNA: TGTGCCAGCAGCTGGACAGGGGCAGATACGCAGTATTTT. Its protein is CASSWTGADTQYF.

V gene TRBV12-5 combines with J gene TRBJ2-7; TRBD1 aligns across 9 bases. The CDR3 has 19 residues. The V gene end was trimmed by 4 bases and the J gene end by 4 bases; junction bases not matched to a gene: 20. Germline-derived CDR1 and CDR2 are LGHNT and FRNRAP. CDR3: CASGSAAGTGSPGIYEQYF. CDR3 nucleotides: TGTGCTAGTGGTTCGGCCGCCGGGACAGGGAGCCCCGGGATTTACGAGCAGTACTTC.

This clone was seen only once. The chain recombines TRBV28 with TRBJ1-4, with D perhaps TRBD1 (6 bases). V lost 8 bases, J lost 7 bases, and 17 bases lay in between. The germline gives CDR1 MDHEN, CDR2 SYDVKM. The CDR3 runs to 14 residues. The CDR3 spells CASYTPGQGEKLFF. DNA for the CDR3: TGTGCCAGCTATACACCGGGACAAGGTGAAAAACTGTTTTTT.

Concerning this clone: Other DNA sequences in this sample translate to the same CDR3. The CDR3 region is CASSLAGATDTQYF. CDR3 nucleotides: TGTGCCAGCAGCTTAGCGGGGGCCACAGATACGCAGTATTTT. The chain carries TRBV11-2 and TRBJ2-3, with D perhaps assigned TRBD1 or TRBD2 (6 bases each). The V gene lost 1 base and the J gene lost 2 bases, with 7 bases spanning the gap. This CDR3 has 14 amino acids. Germline CDR1 SGHAT, CDR2 FQNNGV.

V is TRBV27 and J is TRBJ2-5; the D call may be TRBD1 or TRBD2 (7 bases each). The CDR3 is 12 residues long. Germline V CDR1 and CDR2: MNHEY, SMNVEV (reference sequence). Trimming removed 5 bases from V and 8 bases from J, with 12 bases in between. The CDR3 protein is CASSQGGRTQYF. DNA for the CDR3: TGTGCCAGCAGTCAGGGGGGGAGAACCCAGTACTTC.

The chain is built from TRBV23-1 and TRBJ2-1, with 9 nucleotides matching TRBD1. TRBV23-1 is given ORF status, its function remaining uncertain. The CDR3 totals 21 residues. V dropped 0 bases and J dropped 7; count of bases not matched to a gene: 22. The chain's CDR3 is CASSQSSPRPGQGFPKNEQFF. CDR3 sequence (DNA): TGCGCCAGCAGTCAATCTTCCCCCCGACCGGGACAGGGTTTTCCTAAGAATGAGCAGTTCTTC.

The gene calls are TRBV6-4 and TRBJ1-2; 10 bases are a match to TRBD1. After removal of 3 bases from V and 4 bases from J, the junction contained 8 bases not matched to a gene. Germline V gives CDR1 MRHNA, CDR2 SNTAGT. The CDR3 consists of 16 residues. This CDR3 is CASSESGTGARYGYTF. The CDR3 coding sequence is TGTGCCAGCAGTGAAAGCGGGACAGGGGCCCGCTATGGCTACACCTTC.

This clone was found a few times. This chain connects TRBV19 to TRBJ2-7; a weak D match, TRBD1 (5 bases). Germline CDR1 LNHDA, CDR2 SQIVND (reference sequence). Deletions cut 5 bases from V and 6 bases from J, with 14 bases between. The CDR3 extends over 13 amino acids. CDR3 loop: CASSPYDSSEQYF. Here the CDR3 DNA reads TGTGCCAGTAGTCCCTACGACAGTTCCGAGCAGTACTTC.

The chain couples TRBV11-3 to TRBJ2-6; D gene unclear. Trimming stripped 5 bases from V and 4 bases from J, with 12 bases between. Germline V CDR1 and CDR2: SGHNT, YENEEA. The CDR3 is made up of 15 amino acids. As DNA, the CDR3 is TGTGCCAGCAGCGCCGCGTATGGCGGGGCCAACGTCCTGACTTTC. Amino acids: CASSAAYGGANVLTF.

The chain employs TRBV6-1 and TRBJ2-5; D could derive from TRBD1 or TRBD2 (5 bases each). Trimming removed 6 bases from V and 5 bases from J, with 10 bases in between. Germline V gives CDR1 MNHNS, CDR2 SASEGT. This CDR3 contains 12 residues. The CDR3, as DNA: TGTGCCAGCAGCTTCTGGGGGGAGACCCAGTACTTC. Protein: CASSFWGETQYF.

The chain is built from TRBV11-2 and TRBJ1-6; tentatively, D is TRBD1 (6 bases). Trimming shortened V by 5 bases and J by 8 bases, and 19 bases separated the two germline ends. Germline CDR1 SGHAT, CDR2 FQNNGV. This CDR3 has 16 residues. Here the CDR3 DNA reads TGTGCCAGCAGCCCCAGAAGCCGGGACACAGATTCACCCCTCCACTTT. The encoded protein is CASSPRSRDTDSPLHF.

The chain recombines TRBV10-3 with TRBJ2-2; perhaps D is TRBD1 or TRBD2 (5 bases each). The CDR3 extends over 15 amino acids. The V end was cut by 3 bases, the J end by 4 bases, with 12 bases between. CDR1 is ENHRY, CDR2 SYGVKD, per germline. The CDR3 DNA sequence: TGTGCCATCAGTGAATCTGGGGGAATCACCGGGGAGCTGTTTTTT. Protein: CAISESGGITGELFF.

This clone occurred once. This CDR3 is also generated by other DNA sequences in the sample. The J gene is TRBJ2-5, the V gene TRBV10-3, with D tentatively TRBD1 or TRBD2 (6 bases each). The germline gives CDR1 ENHRY, CDR2 SYGVKD. The CDR3 consists of 13 residues. Trimming removed 3 bases from V and 5 bases from J, with 10 bases in between. The CDR3 region is CAISDGGRETQYF. The CDR3 coding sequence is TGTGCCATCAGTGATGGGGGGCGGGAGACCCAGTACTTC.

As for this clone: Additional DNA sequences in this sample encode the identical CDR3. The rearrangement joins TRBV5-1 to TRBJ2-7; 8 nucleotides align to TRBD1. Looked up from germline, CDR1 is SGHRS and CDR2 is YFSETQ. V was clipped by 2 bases and J by 4 bases; unmatched bases: 8. The CDR3 sequence is 15 residues long. As DNA, the CDR3 is TGCGCCAGCAGCTTAGGACCTGGACAGGGTTACGAGCAGTACTTC. Protein sequence: CASSLGPGQGYEQYF.